Listed below are T cell receptor beta chains from one sample, sequenced in a study of human T cells and chemical hapten exposure. In TCRdb, the RACE reads were re-called with MiXCR into one record per CDR3 protein. The sample contains 180,000 or so distinct CDR3 sequences, around 20% of which appear only once. This specimen consisted of whole blood, obtained in connection with sensitization to the hapten diphenylcyclopropenone (DPC). The source of these receptors is a woman aged 50 to 60 with alopecia areata. Some clones in this sample may be carry-over from other donors' samples. The CDR3 runs from the conserved cysteine through the conserved F or W. Each record gives: D gene, V gene, clone size, J gene, CDR3 protein, CDR3 DNA. D genes are given only for firm matches. A clone size is listed for some rows: how often the clone was seen (once, few, many), or a class if it is expanded.

>.|TRBV3-1|few|TRBJ1-6
CASSQEIVSGSPLHF
TGTGCCAGCAGCCAAGAGATAGTTTCGGGATCACCCCTCCACTTT
>.|TRBV7-9|.|TRBJ1-4
CASSSFRAGDVLTTNEKLFF
TGTGCCAGCAGCTCTTTCCGGGCAGGGGACGTCTTGACAACTAATGAAAAACTGTTTTTT
>TRBD2|TRBV5-5|.|TRBJ2-3
CASSLGAGGSTDTQYF
TGTGCCAGCAGCTTAGGGGCGGGAGGATCCACAGATACGCAGTATTTT
>.|TRBV29-1|.|TRBJ1-1
CSVLRASGSEAFF
TGCAGCGTTCTCAGGGCGAGCGGCTCTGAAGCTTTCTTT
>.|TRBV25-1|few|TRBJ1-2
CASSEPQENYGYTF
TGTGCCAGCAGTGAACCGCAAGAGAACTATGGCTACACCTTC
>.|TRBV29-1|many|TRBJ2-6
CSAIAGASGANVLTF
TGCAGCGCCATTGCCGGGGCCTCTGGGGCCAACGTCCTGACTTTC
>TRBD2|TRBV6-4|.|TRBJ2-3
CASSPDGGGSADTQYF
TGTGCCAGCAGTCCCGATGGTGGCGGGAGCGCAGATACGCAGTATTTT
>.|TRBV24-1|.|TRBJ1-5
CATGPGHSNQPQHF
TGTGCCACTGGACCGGGACACAGCAATCAGCCCCAGCATTTT
>.|TRBV7-2|few|TRBJ2-7
CASSRGPGNPYEQYF
TGTGCCAGCAGCCGGGGACCGGGCAATCCCTACGAGCAGTACTTC
>.|TRBV28|few|TRBJ2-4
CASSFFRILAKNIQYF
TGTGCCAGCAGTTTCTTCAGGATACTAGCCAAAAACATTCAGTACTTC
>.|TRBV24-1|few|TRBJ2-3
CATSGDIATDTQYF
TGTGCCACCAGTGGAGACATAGCCACAGATACGCAGTATTTT
>TRBD1|TRBV29-1|few|TRBJ2-1
CSVEDPWYRGQFF
TGCAGCGTTGAAGATCCGTGGTACAGGGGGCAGTTCTTC
>.|TRBV21-1|few|TRBJ2-7
CASSKAKKYEQYF
TGTGCCAGCAGCAAAGCCAAAAAATACGAGCAGTACTTC
>TRBD1|TRBV2|.|TRBJ2-5
CASSDSRGRETQYF
TGTGCCAGCAGTGATTCCAGGGGGCGAGAGACCCAGTACTTC
>.|TRBV20-1|many|TRBJ2-5
CSASQETQYF
TGCAGTGCTAGCCAAGAGACCCAGTACTTC
>TRBD2|TRBV9|many|TRBJ2-1
CASSVLDGRAAYNEQFF
TGTGCCAGCAGCGTTTTGGACGGGAGGGCGGCCTACAATGAGCAGTTCTTC
>.|TRBV29-1|.|TRBJ2-1
CSVGGGNEQFF
TGCAGCGTTGGGGGTGGCAATGAGCAGTTCTTC
>.|TRBV24-1|few|TRBJ2-2
CATSDSRTSPAGELFF
TGTGCCACCAGTGACTCTAGGACCAGCCCCGCCGGGGAGCTGTTTTTT
>.|TRBV20-1|.|TRBJ1-4
CSAPDPATNEKLFF
TGCAGTGCCCCGGACCCCGCAACTAATGAAAAACTGTTTTTT
>.|TRBV29-1|few|TRBJ1-1
CSVEGNRVLAEAFF
TGCAGCGTTGAAGGTAACAGGGTATTGGCTGAAGCTTTCTTT
>TRBD2|TRBV7-6|few|TRBJ2-1
CASSLEEREWIMNNEQFF
TGTGCCAGCAGCTTAGAGGAGCGGGAGTGGATAATGAACAATGAGCAGTTCTTC
>.|TRBV12-3/TRBV12-4|.|TRBJ2-2
CASSSDRTSNTGELFF
TGTGCCAGCAGTTCCGATAGGACCTCGAACACCGGGGAGCTGTTTTTT
>TRBD2|TRBV3-1|.|TRBJ2-7
CASSSGLLAGYEQYF
TGTGCCAGCAGTAGCGGGTTGCTAGCGGGATACGAGCAGTACTTC
>.|TRBV7-9|many|TRBJ2-7
CASSFTDTYYEQYF
TGTGCCAGCAGCTTTACGGACACCTACTACGAGCAGTACTTC
>.|TRBV29-1|few|TRBJ1-2
CSVATMAVGGYTF
TGCAGCGTTGCGACTATGGCAGTTGGGGGCTACACCTTC
>TRBD1|TRBV9|few|TRBJ2-2
CASRVGQGANTGELFF
TGTGCCAGCAGAGTAGGACAGGGGGCGAACACCGGGGAGCTGTTTTTT
>.|TRBV12-3/TRBV12-4|.|TRBJ1-1
CASSVVGAAFF
TGTGCCAGCAGTGTGGTGGGGGCAGCTTTCTTT
>.|TRBV7-9|.|TRBJ2-7
CASSLVPSGSEQYF
TGTGCCAGCAGCTTAGTTCCTTCGGGGAGCGAGCAGTACTTC
>.|TRBV20-1|.|TRBJ1-2
CSARVGVEYGYTF
TGCAGTGCTAGAGTCGGGGTGGAATATGGCTACACCTTC